This T cell receptor (beta chain) comes out of a study of T cells in Graves' hyperthyroidism and ophthalmopathy. There are 18 residues in the CDR3. V was shortened by 9 bases and J by 0 bases, with 20 bases between the two germline ends. CDR1 is KGHDR and CDR2 is SFDVKD in the germline V gene. RNA transcripts provided the source from which TCR beta CDR3 regions were amplified. HTBI primers drove first-round RT-PCR of the TCR CDR3. TCRdb processed the multiplex PCR reads anew with MiXCR; each CDR3 protein has one entry. The sample has around 290,000 distinct CDR3 sequences; roughly an eighth are singletons.

Material: blood. The clonotype originates from a woman in her thirties or forties with Graves' hyperthyroidism. This chain uses TRBV24-1 with TRBJ2-6, with a weak D call TRBD1 (6 bases). For the CDR3, the DNA is TGTGCCACCCCCAGCCCGGGACAAACTAGCTCTGGGGCCAACGTCCTGACTTTC. It codes for CATPSPGQTSSGANVLTF.